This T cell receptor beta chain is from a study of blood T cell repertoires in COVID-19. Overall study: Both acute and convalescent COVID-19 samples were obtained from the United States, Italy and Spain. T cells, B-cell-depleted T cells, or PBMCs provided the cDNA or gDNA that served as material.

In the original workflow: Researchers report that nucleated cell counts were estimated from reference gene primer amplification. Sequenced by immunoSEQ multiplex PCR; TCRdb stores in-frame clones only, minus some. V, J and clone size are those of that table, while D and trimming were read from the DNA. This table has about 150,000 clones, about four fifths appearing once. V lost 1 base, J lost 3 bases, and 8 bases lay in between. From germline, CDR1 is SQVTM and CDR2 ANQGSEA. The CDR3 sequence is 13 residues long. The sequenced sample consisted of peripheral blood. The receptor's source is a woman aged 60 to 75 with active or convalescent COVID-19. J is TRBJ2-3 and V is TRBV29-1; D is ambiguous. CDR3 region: CSVEGGTTDTQYF. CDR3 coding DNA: TGCAGCGTTGAAGGAGGTACGACAGATACGCAGTATTTT.